The 27 T cell receptor beta chains below all came from one sample that was sequenced in a study of cytomegalovirus exposure and HLA in healthy donors. It was with 60 Vbeta and 13 Jbeta primers that the PCR ran. Generated by immunoSEQ multiplex PCR, the TCRdb table keeps only in-frame clones and is missing some. The data contain around 200,000 clones, approximately 90% of them singletons. The material sequenced was PBMCs. Receptors were obtained from a woman aged 18-29 years in good health and CMV-seronegative.

The genes are TRBV5-4 and TRBJ2-7; 7 bases map to TRBD2. Germline loops: CDR1 SGHNT, CDR2 YYREEE (reference sequence). This CDR3 has 16 amino acids. The ends lost 6 bases at V and 5 bases at J; junction bases unmatched: 17. CDR3 protein: CASTRLGAGDHHEQYF. The DNA for the CDR3 is TGTGCCAGCACCCGGCTTGGGGCGGGAGATCACCACGAGCAGTACTTC.

The chain carries TRBV5-1 and TRBJ2-1; TRBD2 might be the D (5 bases). The CDR3 length is 14 residues. The germline V gene has CDR1 SGHRS and CDR2 YFSETQ. V shed 0 bases and J shed 8 bases, with 12 bases lying between them. Here the CDR3 DNA reads TGCGCCAGCAGCTTGGCCGATCACGGGGATGAGCAGTTCTTC. Protein product: CASSLADHGDEQFF. Combining the CDR3 with reference TRBV5-1 and TRBJ2-1 gives the whole variable domain KAGVTQTPRYLIKTRGQQVTLSCSPISGHRSVSWYQQTPGQGLQFLFEYFSETQRNKGNFPGRFSGRQFSNSRSEMNVSTLELGDSALYLCASSLADHGDEQFFGPGTRLTVL.

The V call is TRBV19, the J call TRBJ2-2; 10 bases are a match to TRBD1. Germline CDR1 LNHDA, CDR2 SQIVND (reference sequence). The CDR3 consists of 15 residues. Unmatched junction bases numbered 3, after V lost 3 bases and J lost 5 bases. The CDR3 spells CASSIMGQGTGELFF. DNA for the CDR3: TGTGCCAGTAGTATTATGGGACAGGGGACCGGGGAGCTGTTTTTT.

The gene calls are TRBV5-5 and TRBJ2-7; the D gene is possibly TRBD1 (5 bases). V lost 1 base and J 7 bases, leaving 12 bases between the germline ends. This CDR3 has 13 residues. Germline V CDR1 and CDR2: SGHKS, YYEKEE (reference sequence). The CDR3 DNA reads TGTGCCAGCAGCTTGTGGTTGGCAGGGGAGCAGTACTTC. Amino acids: CASSLWLAGEQYF.

V is TRBV7-2 and J is TRBJ1-2; possible D gene TRBD1, 6 bases. Germline loops: CDR1 SGHTA, CDR2 FQGNSA. V lost 6 bases and J lost 8, with 16 bases in between. The CDR3 runs to 13 residues. The CDR3 DNA reads as TGTGCCAGCAGTATCCGGGACAAGGCGGGCTACACCTTC. It is translated as CASSIRDKAGYTF.

This rearrangement joins TRBV10-3 to TRBJ2-3; 9 bases are a match to TRBD1. Trimming removed 5 bases from V and 2 bases from J; junction bases left unmatched: 8. Germline-derived CDR1 and CDR2 are ENHRY and SYGVKD. This CDR3 is built from 16 residues. The CDR3 DNA sequence: TGTGCCATCAGTCCGGGGGGACAGGGAACCACAGATACGCAGTATTTT. Amino acids: CAISPGGQGTTDTQYF.

The rearrangement joins TRBV19 to TRBJ1-2; TRBD1 is a possible D gene (6 bases). V lost 5 bases, J lost 7 bases, and 17 bases lay in between. The CDR3 consists of 14 residues. Germline V gene lookup returns CDR1 LNHDA and CDR2 SQIVND (reference sequence). CDR3 sequence reads: CASSPQGAPSGYTF. The CDR3 bases are TGTGCCAGTAGTCCACAGGGCGCGCCGTCTGGCTACACCTTC.

This clone is a singleton in its sample. V and J are TRBV4-1 and TRBJ2-7; 13 bases are a match to TRBD2. The CDR3 length is 20 residues. Germline CDR1 and CDR2: MGHRA and YSYEKL. The ends lost 2 bases at V and 0 bases at J; junction bases unmatched: 13. CDR3 bases: TGCGCCAGCAGCCAAACTTACCTCGGGACTAGCGGGGCCAACTCCTACGAGCAGTACTTC. This encodes CASSQTYLGTSGANSYEQYF.

The chain recombines TRBV10-1 with TRBJ2-7; 9 bases align to TRBD1. V lost 3 bases and J lost 3; bases outside the gene matches: 6. The CDR3 length is 15 residues. Germline V CDR1 and CDR2: WNHNN, SYGVQD (reference sequence). For the CDR3, the DNA is TGCGCCAGCAGTGAAGGACAGGGGTGGATCTACGAGCAGTACTTC. It translates to CASSEGQGWIYEQYF.

The chain joins TRBV2 to TRBJ1-1; D not certain. The V end was cut by 3 bases, the J end by 1 base, with 9 bases between. The CDR3 is 14 residues long. Germline assignment: CDR1 SNHLY and CDR2 FYNNEI. The CDR3 DNA sequence: TGTGCCAGCAGTGATGCTAACTCGAACACTGAAGCTTTCTTT. Protein sequence: CASSDANSNTEAFF.

This chain connects TRBV7-9 to TRBJ2-7; 7 bases are a match to TRBD1. Unmatched junction bases numbered 12, after V lost 5 bases and J lost 2 bases. The CDR3 sequence is 16 residues long. Germline lookup yields CDR1 SEHNR and CDR2 FQNEAQ (reference sequence). The CDR3 bases are TGTGCCAGCAGCGATGGGGCGCTAAGGGGGCCCTACGAGCAGTACTTC. Protein: CASSDGALRGPYEQYF. Full variable domain (rest looked up from reference TRBV7-9 and TRBJ2-7): DTGVSQNPRHKITKRGQNVTFRCDPISEHNRLYWYRQTLGQGPEFLTYFQNEAQLEKSRLLSDRFSAERPKGSFSTLEIQRTEQGDSAMYLCASSDGALRGPYEQYFGPGTRLTVT.

The V call is TRBV15, the J call TRBJ1-5; 7 positions agree with TRBD1. V shed 9 bases, J shed 0 bases, and the junction held 8 bases outside the gene matches. The CDR3 totals 15 residues. CDR1 and CDR2 (germline): LNHNV, YYDKDF (reference sequence). The chain's CDR3 is CATSWGTDSNQPQHF. As DNA, the CDR3 is TGTGCCACTAGCTGGGGGACAGATAGCAATCAGCCCCAGCATTTT.

In DNA, the CDR3 is TGTGCCAGCAGCCTTCCGGCAGGAGGGGCTCGGGGAGCCTACAATGAGCAGTTCTTC. Residues: CASSLPAGGARGAYNEQFF. V gene TRBV7-9 combines with J gene TRBJ2-1, with D perhaps TRBD2 (6 bases). In germline, CDR1 is SEHNR, CDR2 FQNEAQ (reference sequence). Between the trimmed V and J ends, which lost 5 bases and 2 bases, there was a span of 25 bases. This CDR3 contains 19 residues.

V gene TRBV10-3 combines with J gene TRBJ2-1, with TRBD1 as a possible D gene (5 bases). V lost 10 bases, J lost 0 bases, and 13 bases lay in between. Looked up from germline, CDR1 is ENHRY and CDR2 is SYGVKD. This CDR3 comprises 14 residues. The CDR3 bases are TGTGCCACCCTAGGGGCACCCTCCTACAATGAGCAGTTCTTC. Its protein product is CATLGAPSYNEQFF.

This clone was observed a few times. The chain recombines TRBV19 with TRBJ2-1, with no clear D. CDR3 size: 15 residues. The V and J ends lost 3 bases and 0 bases respectively, with 9 bases between them. Germline CDR1 is LNHDA and CDR2 is SQIVND (reference sequence). DNA for the CDR3: TGTGCCAGTAGTATTCTCCATAGCTCCTACAATGAGCAGTTCTTC. Translation gives CASSILHSSYNEQFF.

In DNA form, the CDR3 reads TGTGCCAGCAGCCAAGACAGGGGCAGTGGAAACACCATATATTTT. Protein sequence: CASSQDRGSGNTIYF. The rearrangement uses TRBV6-5 and TRBJ1-3, with 8 bases matching TRBD1. In germline, CDR1 is MNHEY, CDR2 SVGAGI. This CDR3 comprises 15 residues. Trimming took 6 bases from V and 3 from J; bases not matched to a gene: 7.

The chain links TRBV6-5 to TRBJ2-7; tentative D call: TRBD2 (5 bases). V was pared by 6 bases and J by 2 bases, with 8 bases between. The CDR3 runs 12 residues. CDR1 is MNHEY and CDR2 is SVGAGI in the germline V gene. CDR3 region: CASSPTTYEQYF. CDR3 DNA sequence: TGTGCCAGCAGCCCGACTACCTACGAGCAGTACTTC.

The chain carries TRBV7-2 and TRBJ2-2; 7 bases map to TRBD2. The germline V gene encodes CDR1 SGHTA and CDR2 FQGNSA. The CDR3 is 14 residues long. V was clipped by 4 bases and J by 3 bases; unmatched bases: 2. The CDR3 DNA reads TGTGCCAGCAGCTGGGGGGGGTACACCGGGGAGCTGTTTTTT. Encoded protein: CASSWGGYTGELFF.

The chain recombines TRBV9 with TRBJ1-1; D is possibly TRBD1 (6 bases). The CDR3 runs 16 residues. V lost 4 bases and J 4 bases, leaving 20 bases between the germline ends. CDR1 and CDR2 from the germline V gene are SGDLS and YYNGEE. CDR3 region: CASSPRRDNLPTEAFF. Written as DNA, the CDR3 is TGTGCCAGCAGCCCTCGCCGGGACAATCTTCCCACTGAAGCTTTCTTT.

J is TRBJ1-1 and V is TRBV5-1; D not certain. The CDR3 extends over 15 amino acids. V was clipped by 4 bases and J by 7 bases, with 20 bases between them. Germline V gives CDR1 SGHRS, CDR2 YFSETQ. CDR3 DNA sequence: TGCGCCAGCAGCCGCACTCCCGAGCGGAGAGTTGAAGCTTTCTTT. Translated: CASSRTPERRVEAFF.

V and J are TRBV7-2 and TRBJ1-5; no reliable D call. Trimming cost V 6 bases and J 5 bases, with 11 bases left between them. Germline assignment: CDR1 SGHTA and CDR2 FQGNSA. The CDR3 sequence is 13 residues long. CDR3 coding DNA: TGTGCCAGCAGTCCACAAGTGGATCAGCCCCAGCATTTT. This sequence encodes CASSPQVDQPQHF.

CDR3 nucleotides: TGCGCCAGCAGCCAAGTCGGGGGGGTTCAGTACTTC. It yields the protein CASSQVGGVQYF. The chain joins TRBV4-1 to TRBJ2-4; TRBD2 aligns across 8 bases. Germline trimming cut 1 base from V and 11 bases from J; bases unmatched to any gene: 1. There are 12 residues in the CDR3. CDR1 is MGHRA and CDR2 is YSYEKL in the germline V gene.

The rearrangement joins TRBV4-1 to TRBJ1-2; D might be TRBD1 (6 bases). Looked up from germline, CDR1 is MGHRA and CDR2 is YSYEKL. CDR3 size: 16 residues. Deletions cut 1 base from V and 3 bases from J, with 15 bases between. This CDR3 reads CASSQGTGRGDYGYTF. The CDR3 DNA sequence: TGCGCCAGCAGCCAAGGAACAGGGAGGGGCGACTATGGCTACACCTTC.

As regards this clone: The junction and the germline gene differ at one end; a read error may be behind it. The gene calls are TRBV2 and TRBJ2-3; 10 positions agree with TRBD2. The CDR3 runs to 15 residues. Germline V lookup: CDR1 SNHLY, CDR2 FYNNEI. CDR3: CASSGLADVYDTQYF. The CDR3, as DNA: TGTGCCAGTAGTGGACTAGCGGACGTGTACGATACGCAGTATTTT.

The chain recombines TRBV6-1 with TRBJ2-1; weak D call: TRBD1 (5 bases). The CDR3 runs 13 residues. Germline CDR1 MNHNS, CDR2 SASEGT. V was trimmed by 5 bases and J by 10 bases, leaving 15 bases between them. The CDR3 sequence is CASSPTATGEQFF. The CDR3 DNA sequence: TGTGCCAGCAGTCCGACAGCAACGGGCGAGCAGTTCTTC.

The chain is built from TRBV6-5 and TRBJ2-7; 16 positions agree with TRBD2. This CDR3 contains 16 residues. Germline CDR1 and CDR2: MNHEY and SVGAGI. The J segment lost 4 bases and the V segment lost 4 bases, leaving 4 bases of the junction unmatched. CDR3 in DNA: TGTGCCAGCAGTTTGGGACTAGCGGGGGGGCCGTACGAGCAGTACTTC. Protein sequence: CASSLGLAGGPYEQYF.

This chain joins TRBV5-1 and TRBJ2-1; the match to TRBD2 covers 8 bases. Germline CDR1 and CDR2: SGHRS and YFSETQ. The CDR3 extends over 15 amino acids. Trimming removed 2 bases from V and 4 bases from J; junction bases left unmatched: 5. The CDR3 here is CASSFAGGLYNEQFF. DNA for the CDR3: TGCGCCAGCAGCTTCGCGGGAGGACTATACAATGAGCAGTTCTTC.